A single sample is the source of the 10 T cell receptor beta chains below, sequenced in a study of cytomegalovirus exposure and HLA in healthy donors. The PCR employed 60 Vbeta primers together with 13 Jbeta primers. Libraries were prepared by immunoSEQ multiplex PCR; TCRdb keeps only in-frame clonotypes and omits some of them. The sample has roughly 200,000 clones; approximately 90% are singletons. The source material was PBMCs. The source of these receptors is a woman under 30 in good health and CMV-seronegative.

The chain is built from TRBV2 and TRBJ1-1; D might be TRBD1 (5 bases). Deletions cut 7 bases from V and 11 bases from J, with 17 bases between. Germline CDR1 SNHLY, CDR2 FYNNEI. CDR3 length equals 12 residues. CDR3 sequence (DNA): TGTGCCAGCACCGTCGGGAGTGGGGGGGCTTTCTTT. This codes for CASTVGSGGAFF. Supplemented by reference TRBV2 and TRBJ1-1, the full variable domain reads EPEVTQTPSHQVTQMGQEVILRCVPISNHLYFYWYRQILGQKVEFLVSFYNNEISEKSEIFDDQFSVERPDGSNFTLKIRSTKLEDSAMYFCASTVGSGGAFFGQGTRLTVV.

This chain connects TRBV10-1 to TRBJ2-7, with 8 bases matching TRBD1. Per the germline V gene, CDR1 is WNHNN and CDR2 is SYGVQD (reference sequence). This CDR3 contains 13 residues. Trimming cost V 5 bases and J 7 bases; bases outside gene matches: 7. The CDR3 is CASSLTGAQEQYF. CDR3 DNA: TGCGCCAGCAGTCTGACAGGGGCGCAGGAGCAGTACTTC.

The chain employs TRBV4-3 and TRBJ1-2; D possibly corresponds to TRBD1 (5 bases). CDR3 length: 15 residues. Germline loops: CDR1 LGHNA, CDR2 YSLEER. V shed 1 base and J shed 3 bases, with 12 bases lying between them. The CDR3: CASSQARGTHYGYTF. As DNA, the CDR3 is TGCGCCAGCAGCCAAGCGCGAGGGACTCACTATGGCTACACCTTC.

This sequence joins TRBV29-1 and TRBJ1-2; D gene unclear. V lost 3 bases, J lost 4 bases, and 15 bases lay in between. The CDR3 spans 14 residues. CDR1 and CDR2 from the germline V gene are SQVTM and ANQGSEA. In DNA form, the CDR3 reads TGCAGCGTTGAGGTATTGGCAGATGCCTATGGCTACACCTTC. This sequence encodes CSVEVLADAYGYTF. The variable domain in full, completed from reference TRBV29-1 and TRBJ1-2, reads SAVISQKPSRDICQRGTSLTIQCQVDSQVTMMFWYRQQPGQSLTLIATANQGSEATYESGFVIDKFPISRPNLTFSTLTVSNMSPEDSSIYLCSVEVLADAYGYTFGSGTRLTVV.

V and J are TRBV30 and TRBJ2-1; 7 bases fit TRBD1. This CDR3 comprises 16 residues. Germline lookup yields CDR1 GTSNPN and CDR2 SVGIG (reference sequence). V shed 5 bases and J 7 bases; nucleotides not matched to a gene: 17. CDR3 DNA: TGTGCCTGGCTTATCACAGGGAAGGGGGCGCGGAATGAGCAGTTCTTC. It specifies CAWLITGKGARNEQFF.

This sequence joins TRBV15 and TRBJ2-7; D ambiguous. CDR1 LNHNV and CDR2 YYDKDF come from the germline V gene (reference sequence). The length of the CDR3 is 14 residues. Trimming pared 3 bases from V and 3 bases from J, leaving 12 bases between. The CDR3 coding sequence is TGTGCCACCAGCAGGTCACGGGTAGGCTACGAGCAGTACTTC. This translates into CATSRSRVGYEQYF.

The chain links TRBV4-1 to TRBJ2-7; 9 nucleotides line up with TRBD1. This CDR3 comprises 16 residues. V shed 1 base and J 3 bases; nucleotides not matched to a gene: 7. CDR1 and CDR2 (germline): MGHRA, YSYEKL. CDR3 sequence: CASSQAPGQGIYEQYF. In nucleotides, the CDR3 is TGCGCCAGCAGCCAAGCCCCGGGACAGGGAATCTACGAGCAGTACTTC.

For this clone: One end of the junction does not line up with germline, which may come from a read error. Other DNA sequences in the sample encode the same CDR3. This CDR3 is CASSQEAPGTSYSYEQYF. CDR3 nucleotides: TGCGCCAGCAGCCAAGAAGCTCCCGGGACTAGCTATTCCTACGAGCAGTACTTT. The chain joins TRBV4-1 to TRBJ2-7; 9 bases align to TRBD2. The CDR3 extends over 18 amino acids. The V gene's germline CDR1 is MGHRA and CDR2 YSYEKL.

The V and J genes are TRBV11-2 and TRBJ2-2; no clear D gene. This CDR3 comprises 11 residues. Trimming took 1 base from V and 9 from J, leaving 3 bases between them. Germline loops: CDR1 SGHAT, CDR2 FQNNGV. The CDR3: CASSLVRELFF. The CDR3 DNA reads TGTGCCAGCAGCTTAGTTAGGGAGCTGTTTTTT.

This clone was found a few times. V and J are TRBV11-3 and TRBJ2-5; 11 bases map to TRBD2. The CDR3 runs to 15 residues. Germline-derived CDR1 and CDR2 are SGHNT and YENEEA. With 5 bases clipped from V and 3 bases from J, the junction kept 5 bases outside the gene matches. The CDR3 bases are TGTGCCAGCAGCCGGAGGGGACTAGCGGAAGAGACCCAGTACTTC. It translates to CASSRRGLAEETQYF.